This entry lists 7 T cell receptor beta chains sequenced from one sample in a study of T-cell reconstitution after alpha-beta-depleted transplantation in children. Library preparation (for TCRbeta) was performed with unique molecular identifiers. TCRdb reprocessed the PCR reads via MiXCR and lists one record per CDR3 protein. The sample has a few hundred thousand distinct CDR3 sequences; roughly a quarter are singletons. The sequenced sample was PBMCs, obtained before TCRalphabeta/CD19-depleted stem cell transplant. Receptor source: a boy younger than two with Wiskott-Aldrich syndrome, due to receive a stem cell transplant.

The rearrangement joins TRBV27 to TRBJ1-1; D is undetermined. CDR1 MNHEY and CDR2 SMNVEV come from the germline V gene (reference sequence). The CDR3 length is 14 residues. V lost 3 bases and J 2 bases, leaving 10 bases between the germline ends. The chain's CDR3 is CASSFRAENTEAFF. CDR3 DNA: TGTGCCAGCAGTTTTAGGGCGGAAAACACTGAAGCTTTCTTT.

This clonotype turned up a few times. The chain has TRBV6-5 and TRBJ2-3; 14 bases match TRBD2. After removal of 2 bases from V and 5 bases from J, the junction contained 0 bases not matched to a gene. The CDR3 has 15 amino acids. Germline V gene lookup returns CDR1 MNHEY and CDR2 SVGAGI. The CDR3 DNA reads as TGTGCCAGCAGTTACGGACTAGCGGGAGGAGATACGCAGTATTTT. Translation gives CASSYGLAGGDTQYF.

The rearrangement joins TRBV5-5 to TRBJ1-1; possibly TRBD1 for D (6 bases). There are 16 residues in the CDR3. Deletions cut 4 bases from V and 0 bases from J, with 16 bases between. Germline V gives CDR1 SGHKS, CDR2 YYEKEE (reference sequence). The CDR3 region is CASSPLTGRLNTEAFF. DNA of the CDR3: TGTGCCAGCAGCCCTTTGACAGGACGGCTGAACACTGAAGCTTTCTTT. The entire variable domain, with the rest obtained from reference TRBV5-5 and TRBJ1-1, is as follows: DAGVTQSPTHLIKTRGQQVTLRCSPISGHKSVSWYQQVLGQGPQFIFQYYEKEERGRGNFPDRFSARQFPNYSSELNVNALLLGDSALYLCASSPLTGRLNTEAFFGQGTRLTVV.

This clonotype showed up just a few times. The chain couples TRBV5-1 to TRBJ2-1; no clear D gene. The CDR3 runs 15 residues. V lost 0 bases, J lost 7 bases, and 14 bases lay in between. The germline V gene has CDR1 SGHRS and CDR2 YFSETQ. The chain's CDR3 is CASSLVWEMSNEQFF. The CDR3 DNA is TGCGCCAGCAGCTTGGTATGGGAAATGAGTAATGAGCAGTTCTTC.

The chain is built from TRBV7-9 and TRBJ2-7; 7 positions agree with TRBD2. CDR1 and CDR2 from the germline V gene are SEHNR and FQNEAQ (reference sequence). J lost 6 bases, V lost 1 base, and 12 bases had no gene match. The CDR3 is 16 amino acids. In nucleotides, the CDR3 is TGTGCCAGCAGCTTAGGGGGGGGGGTAAAAACCCGCGAGCAGTACTTC. This codes for CASSLGGGVKTREQYF.

The rearrangement links TRBV6-2 or TRBV6-3 to TRBJ2-7, with 8 bases fitting TRBD2. With 5 bases clipped from V and 3 bases from J, the junction kept 6 bases outside the gene matches. This CDR3 region has 14 residues. From germline, CDR1 is MNHEY and CDR2 SVGEGT. CDR3 DNA sequence: TGTGCCAGCAGTAAACTAGCGGAAAACTACGAGCAGTACTTC. Translating gives CASSKLAENYEQYF.

The table lists this clonotype with a few counts. The chain joins TRBV15 to TRBJ2-1; the D gene is possibly TRBD2 (6 bases). Between the trimmed V and J ends, which lost 0 bases and 7 bases, there was a span of 13 bases. Germline V gives CDR1 LNHNV, CDR2 YYDKDF (reference sequence). CDR3 length equals 15 residues. The CDR3 loop reads CATSREGGWYNEQFF. In nucleotides, the CDR3 is TGTGCCACCAGCAGAGAGGGGGGATGGTATAATGAGCAGTTCTTC.